The 5 T cell receptor beta chains below all came from one sample that was sequenced in a study of T cells in Graves' hyperthyroidism and ophthalmopathy. Amplified TCR beta CDR3 regions derived from RNA transcripts. In the first-round RT-PCR of the TCR CDR3, the HTBI primer set was used. TCRdb processed the multiplex PCR reads anew with MiXCR; each CDR3 protein has one entry. The sample comprises almost 350,000 distinct CDR3 sequences, roughly 20% of which are singletons, and less than 20% rests with the top ten. Material for sequencing was blood. The origin of the receptors is a woman aged 40 to 50 with Graves' ophthalmopathy.

This clonotype was counted ten times or more. The V call is TRBV28, the J call TRBJ2-2; either TRBD1 or TRBD2 may supply D (5 bases each). The CDR3 runs to 16 residues. V lost 5 bases, J lost 2 bases, and 15 bases lay in between. CDR1 MDHEN and CDR2 SYDVKM come from the germline V gene. The CDR3 spells CASSRPGPSNTGELFF. The DNA for the CDR3 is TGTGCCAGCAGTAGGCCGGGACCGTCCAACACCGGGGAGCTGTTTTTT.

This clonotype was detected ten times or more. The junction shows a germline mismatch at one end, possibly a read error. V usage is TRBV7-7 and J usage is TRBJ2-5; a possible D gene is TRBD2 (6 bases). CDR3 length equals 15 residues. Germline V gene sequence: CDR1 SSHAT, CDR2 FNYEAQ (reference sequence). This chain's CDR3 is CASSPGLQEGETQYF. The CDR3 DNA reads as TGTGCTAGCAGCCCGGGACTCCAGGAGGGGGAGACCCAGTACTTC.

This clonotype was seen at least ten times. This chain connects TRBV20-1 to TRBJ2-7; D may be TRBD1 or TRBD2 (5 bases each). From germline, CDR1 is DFQATT and CDR2 SNEGSKA (reference sequence). V lost 6 bases and J 3 bases, leaving 15 bases between the germline ends. The CDR3 runs to 13 residues. CDR3: CSAGTPPGYEQYF. CDR3 sequence (DNA): TGCAGTGCCGGGACCCCGCCGGGCTACGAGCAGTACTTC.

The rearrangement joins TRBV28 to TRBJ1-2, with D unresolved. The CDR3 has 14 amino acids. Germline CDR1 reads MDHEN; CDR2 reads SYDVKM. Trimming took 5 bases from V and 6 from J, leaving 16 bases between them. CDR3 in DNA: TGTGCCAGCAGTCTCGCGGGAACTGGGGATGGCTACACCTTC. This sequence encodes CASSLAGTGDGYTF.

This sequence joins TRBV9 and TRBJ1-1, with D hard to call. Trimming cost V 0 bases and J 4 bases, with 13 bases left between them. Germline loops: CDR1 SGDLS, CDR2 YYNGEE. The length of the CDR3 is 15 residues. The CDR3 region is CASSVGPEMSTEAFF. The CDR3 DNA reads TGTGCCAGCAGCGTAGGTCCTGAAATGAGCACTGAAGCTTTCTTT.